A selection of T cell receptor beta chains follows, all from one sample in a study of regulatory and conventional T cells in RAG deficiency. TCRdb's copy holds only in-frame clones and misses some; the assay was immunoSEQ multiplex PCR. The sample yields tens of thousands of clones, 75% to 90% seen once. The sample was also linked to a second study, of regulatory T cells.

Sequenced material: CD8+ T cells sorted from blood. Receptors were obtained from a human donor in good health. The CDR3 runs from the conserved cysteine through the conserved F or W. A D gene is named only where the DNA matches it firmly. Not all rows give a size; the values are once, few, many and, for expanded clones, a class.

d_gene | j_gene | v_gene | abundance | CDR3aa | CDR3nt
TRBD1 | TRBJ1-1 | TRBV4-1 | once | CASSQGPGGTEAFF | TGCGCCAGCAGCCAAGGTCCAGGGGGCACTGAAGCTTTCTTT
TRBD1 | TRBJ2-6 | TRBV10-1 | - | CATKPVDRGSSGANVLTF | TGCGCCACCAAACCTGTTGACAGGGGGAGCTCTGGGGCCAACGTCCTGACTTTC
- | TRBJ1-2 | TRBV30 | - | CAWRIQARLFNGYTF | TGTGCCTGGAGGATCCAGGCCCGCCTATTCAATGGCTACACCTTC
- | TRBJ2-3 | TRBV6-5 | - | CASSSTGLFTDTQYF | TGTGCCAGCAGTTCTACAGGGCTCTTCACAGATACGCAGTATTTT
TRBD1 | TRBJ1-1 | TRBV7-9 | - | CASSRTGQGEAFF | TGTGCCAGCAGCCGGACCGGACAGGGCGAAGCTTTCTTT
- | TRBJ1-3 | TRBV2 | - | CAINSLENTIYF | TGTGCCATAAACAGTCTCGAAAACACCATATATTTT
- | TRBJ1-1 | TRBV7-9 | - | CASSLDTLNTEAFF | TGTGCCAGCAGCTTAGACACCTTGAACACTGAAGCTTTCTTT
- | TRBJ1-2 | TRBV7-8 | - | CASSGRDTNYGYTF | TGTGCCAGCAGCGGCCGGGACACGAACTATGGCTACACCTTC
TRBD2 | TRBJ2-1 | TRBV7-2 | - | CASSPAGASGGEQFF | TGTGCCAGCAGCCCCGCCGGGGCTAGCGGGGGGGAGCAGTTCTTC
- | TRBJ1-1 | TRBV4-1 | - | CASSQVSLVTEAFF | TGCGCCAGCAGCCAAGTTTCCCTTGTCACTGAAGCTTTCTTT
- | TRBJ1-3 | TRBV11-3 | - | CASSLAGAGNTIYF | TGTGCCAGCAGCTTGGCTGGGGCGGGAAACACCATATATTTT
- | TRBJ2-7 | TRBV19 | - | CASSIDLGSYEQYF | TGTGCCAGTAGTATAGATCTGGGTTCCTACGAGCAGTACTTC
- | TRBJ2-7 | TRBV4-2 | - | CASSQVALASYEQYF | TGTGCCAGCAGCCAAGTCGCACTAGCCTCCTACGAGCAGTACTTC
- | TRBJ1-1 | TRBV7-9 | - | CASSPAWSEHRGTEAFF | TGTGCCAGCAGCCCAGCGTGGAGCGAACACCGGGGCACTGAAGCTTTCTTT
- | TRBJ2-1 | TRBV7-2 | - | CASSGNLGGQFF | TGTGCCAGCAGCGGTAACCTAGGGGGGCAGTTCTTC
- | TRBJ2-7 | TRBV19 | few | CASSGAAYEQYF | TGTGCCAGTAGCGGTGCGGCTTACGAGCAGTACTTC
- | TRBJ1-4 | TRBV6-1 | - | CASSEPRELSWEKLFF | TGTGCCAGCAGCGAACCCAGGGAGCTTTCTTGGGAAAAACTGTTTTTT
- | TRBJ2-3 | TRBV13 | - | CASRLDPDTQYF | TGTGCCAGCAGATTGGACCCAGATACGCAGTATTTT
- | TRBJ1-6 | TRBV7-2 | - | CASSLRQTNSPLHF | TGTGCCAGCAGCTTACGGCAGACTAATTCACCCCTCCACTTT
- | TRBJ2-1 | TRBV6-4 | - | CASSDSKATSYNEQFF | TGTGCCAGCAGTGACTCGAAAGCTACTTCCTACAATGAGCAGTTCTTC
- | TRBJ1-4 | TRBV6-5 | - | CASSRTRTNEKLFF | TGTGCCAGCAGCAGGACACGAACTAATGAAAAACTGTTTTTT
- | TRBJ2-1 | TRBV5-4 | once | CASSTPGGNEQFF | TGTGCCAGCAGCACCCCAGGGGGGAATGAGCAGTTCTTC
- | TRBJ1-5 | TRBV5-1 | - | CASSLVPGGEQPQHF | TGCGCCAGCAGCTTGGTCCCTGGGGGAGAACAGCCCCAGCATTTT
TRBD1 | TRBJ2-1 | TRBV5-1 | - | CASSPGQGNEQFF | TGCGCCAGCAGCCCAGGACAGGGTAATGAGCAGTTCTTC
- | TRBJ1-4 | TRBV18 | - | CASSLNRADATNEKLFF | TGTGCCAGCTCACTAAATCGGGCCGATGCAACTAATGAAAAACTGTTTTTT
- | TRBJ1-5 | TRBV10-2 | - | CASSEPITGSDQPQHF | TGCGCCAGCAGTGAGCCGATTACAGGGTCCGATCAGCCCCAGCATTTT
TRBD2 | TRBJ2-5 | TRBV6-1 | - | CASSALASGRETQYF | TGTGCCAGCAGTGCTTTGGCTAGCGGGAGGGAGACCCAGTACTTC
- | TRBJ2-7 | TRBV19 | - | CASSPREDRDEQYF | TGTGCCAGTAGTCCGAGAGAGGATAGGGACGAGCAGTACTTC
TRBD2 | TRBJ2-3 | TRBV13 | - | CASSIPLAGGSDTQYF | TGTGCCAGCAGCATCCCTCTAGCGGGAGGCTCAGATACGCAGTATTTT
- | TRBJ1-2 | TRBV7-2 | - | CARKDPGVGYGYTF | TGTGCCAGAAAAGACCCGGGGGTCGGCTATGGCTACACCTTC
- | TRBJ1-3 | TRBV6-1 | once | CASSEWVGNTIYF | TGTGCCAGCAGTGAGTGGGTCGGAAACACCATATATTTT
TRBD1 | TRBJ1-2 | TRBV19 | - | CASSTERTGYGYTF | TGTGCCAGTAGTACAGAGAGGACAGGCTATGGCTACACCTTC
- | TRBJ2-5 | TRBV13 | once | CASSSGGLKETQYF | TGTGCCAGCTCTTCTGGGGGTCTTAAAGAGACCCAGTACTTC
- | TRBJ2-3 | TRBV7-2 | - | CASSRPPTDTQYF | TGTGCCAGCAGCCGCCCCCCCACAGATACGCAGTATTTT
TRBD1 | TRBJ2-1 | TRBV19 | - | CASSAGTGGSYKQFF | TGTGCCAGTAGTGCTGGGACAGGGGGGAGTTATAAGCAGTTCTTC
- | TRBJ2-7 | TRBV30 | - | CASDRASYEQYF | TGTGCCTCGGACAGAGCCTCCTACGAGCAGTACTTC
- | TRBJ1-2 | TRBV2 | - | CASSDSRGGYTF | TGTGCCAGCAGCGACAGTCGGGGGGGCTACACCTTC
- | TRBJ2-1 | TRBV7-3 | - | CASSLYSGYEQFF | TGTGCCAGCAGCTTATATTCGGGCTATGAGCAGTTCTTC
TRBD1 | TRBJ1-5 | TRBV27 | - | CASRGTARFNQPQHF | TGTGCCAGCAGGGGGACAGCCCGCTTTAATCAGCCCCAGCATTTT
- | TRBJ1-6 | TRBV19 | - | CASSQGTGNSPLHF | TGTGCCAGTAGCCAGGGGACGGGTAATTCACCCCTCCACTTT
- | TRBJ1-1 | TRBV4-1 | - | CASRLSGPNTEAFF | TGCGCCAGCAGATTATCAGGGCCGAACACTGAAGCTTTCTTT
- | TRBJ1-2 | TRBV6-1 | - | CASSERGRYGYTF | TGTGCCAGCAGTGAAAGGGGACGCTATGGCTACACCTTC
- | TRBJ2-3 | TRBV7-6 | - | CASSLDGEDTQYF | TGTGCCAGCAGCTTAGACGGGGAGGATACGCAGTATTTT
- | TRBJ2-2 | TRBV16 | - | CASSPRGDTGELFF | TGTGCCAGCAGCCCCCGCGGGGACACCGGGGAGCTGTTTTTT
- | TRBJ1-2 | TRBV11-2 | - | CASSSYDVRGYTF | TGTGCCAGCAGCTCCTATGACGTTCGAGGCTACACCTTC
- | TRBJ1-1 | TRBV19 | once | CASSIGGEGNTEAFF | TGTGCCAGTAGTATAGGGGGGGAAGGGAACACTGAAGCTTTCTTT
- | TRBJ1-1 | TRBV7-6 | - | CASSPGRMNTEAFF | TGTGCCAGCAGCCCTGGTAGGATGAACACTGAAGCTTTCTTT
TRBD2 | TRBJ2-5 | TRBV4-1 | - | CASSSGTSGREETQYF | TGCGCCAGCAGCTCCGGGACTAGCGGGAGAGAAGAGACCCAGTACTTC
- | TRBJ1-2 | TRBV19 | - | CASSIGWESYGYTF | TGTGCCAGTAGTATAGGCTGGGAGTCCTATGGCTACACCTTC
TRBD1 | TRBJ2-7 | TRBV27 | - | CASSLSRQGKYEQYF | TGTGCCAGCAGTTTATCGAGACAGGGTAAATACGAGCAGTACTTC
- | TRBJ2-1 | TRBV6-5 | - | CASSWSGDSYNEQFF | TGTGCCAGCAGTTGGAGCGGAGACTCCTACAATGAGCAGTTCTTC
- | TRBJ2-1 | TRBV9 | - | CASSVRGQIDEQFF | TGTGCCAGCAGCGTACGCGGACAGATCGATGAGCAGTTCTTC
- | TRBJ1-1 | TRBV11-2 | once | CASSLDVPNTEVFF | TGTGCCAGCAGCTTAGATGTCCCGAACACTGAAGTTTTCTTT
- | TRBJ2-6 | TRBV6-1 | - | CASSARQAGANVLTF | TGTGCCAGCAGTGCACGACAGGCTGGGGCCAACGTCCTGACTTTC
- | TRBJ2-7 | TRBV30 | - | CAWSGLVGEQYF | TGTGCCTGGAGTGGGCTAGTTGGGGAGCAGTACTTC
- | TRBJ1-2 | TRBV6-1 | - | CASSEGWGQNYGYTF | TGTGCCAGCAGTGAAGGTTGGGGTCAGAACTATGGCTACACCTTC
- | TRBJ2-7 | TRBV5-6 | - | CASSRVGGRSYEQYF | TGTGCCAGCAGCCGGGTTGGGGGGCGGTCCTACGAGCAGTACTTC
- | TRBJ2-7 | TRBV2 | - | CASSAQDTIYEQYF | TGTGCCAGCAGTGCCCAGGATACCATCTACGAGCAGTACTTC